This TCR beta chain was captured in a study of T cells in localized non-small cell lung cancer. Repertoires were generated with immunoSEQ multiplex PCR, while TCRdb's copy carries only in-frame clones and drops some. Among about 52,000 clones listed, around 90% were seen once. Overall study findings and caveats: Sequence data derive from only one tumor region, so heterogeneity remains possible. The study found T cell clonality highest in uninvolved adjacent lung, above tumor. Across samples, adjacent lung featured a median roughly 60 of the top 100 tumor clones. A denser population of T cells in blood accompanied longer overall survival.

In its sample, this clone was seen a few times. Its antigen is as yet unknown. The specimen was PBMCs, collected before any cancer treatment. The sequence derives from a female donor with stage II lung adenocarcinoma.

CDR3 region: CASSLGQGDGGYTF. CDR3 coding DNA: TGTGCCAGCAGTTTAGGCCAGGGCGATGGTGGCTACACCTTC. The chain uses TRBV27 and TRBJ1-2; TRBD1 is a possible D gene (5 bases). The CDR3 totals 14 residues. V was shortened by 2 bases and J by 7 bases, with 14 bases between the two germline ends. The germline V gene has CDR1 MNHEY and CDR2 SMNVEV (reference sequence).